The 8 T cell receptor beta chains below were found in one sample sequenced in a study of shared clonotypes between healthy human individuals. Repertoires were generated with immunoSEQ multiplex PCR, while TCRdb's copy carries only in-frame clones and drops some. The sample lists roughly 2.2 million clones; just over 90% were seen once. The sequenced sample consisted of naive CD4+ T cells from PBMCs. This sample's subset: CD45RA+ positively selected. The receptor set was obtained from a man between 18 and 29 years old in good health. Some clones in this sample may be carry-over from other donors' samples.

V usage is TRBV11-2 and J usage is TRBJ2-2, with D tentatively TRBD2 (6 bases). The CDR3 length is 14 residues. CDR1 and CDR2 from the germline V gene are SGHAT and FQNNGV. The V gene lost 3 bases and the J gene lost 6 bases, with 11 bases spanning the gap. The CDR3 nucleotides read TGTGCCAGCAGCTTCGGGACTCGTGCCGGGGAGCTGTTTTTT. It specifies CASSFGTRAGELFF.

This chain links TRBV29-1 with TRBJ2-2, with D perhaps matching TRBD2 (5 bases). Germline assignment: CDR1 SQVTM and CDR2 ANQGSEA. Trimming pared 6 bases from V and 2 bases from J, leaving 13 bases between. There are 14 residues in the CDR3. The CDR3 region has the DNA TGCAGCGTGAAGGCTAGCAGTAACACCGGGGAGCTGTTTTTT. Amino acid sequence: CSVKASSNTGELFF.

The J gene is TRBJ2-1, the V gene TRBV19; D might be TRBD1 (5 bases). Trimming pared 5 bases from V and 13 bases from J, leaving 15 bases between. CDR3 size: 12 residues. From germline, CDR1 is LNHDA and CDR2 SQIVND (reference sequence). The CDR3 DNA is TGTGCCAGTAGTTTGGGCAGGGCCTCTCAGTTCTTC. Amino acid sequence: CASSLGRASQFF.

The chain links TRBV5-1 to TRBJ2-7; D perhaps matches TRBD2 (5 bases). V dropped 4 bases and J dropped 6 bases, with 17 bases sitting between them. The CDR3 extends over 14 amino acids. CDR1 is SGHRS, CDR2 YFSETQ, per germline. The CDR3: CASSPNPGIIEQYF. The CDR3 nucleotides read TGCGCCAGCAGCCCAAACCCCGGGATTATCGAGCAGTACTTC.

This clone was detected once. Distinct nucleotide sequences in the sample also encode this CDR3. As DNA, the CDR3 is TGCGCCAGCAGCTTGGCCCCAGGGGGCACTGAAGCTTTCTTT. Protein: CASSLAPGGTEAFF. The rearrangement joins TRBV5-1 to TRBJ1-1; 7 nucleotides line up with TRBD1. The CDR3 has 14 residues. CDR1 SGHRS and CDR2 YFSETQ come from the germline V gene. With 0 bases clipped from V and 4 bases from J, the junction kept 3 bases outside the gene matches.

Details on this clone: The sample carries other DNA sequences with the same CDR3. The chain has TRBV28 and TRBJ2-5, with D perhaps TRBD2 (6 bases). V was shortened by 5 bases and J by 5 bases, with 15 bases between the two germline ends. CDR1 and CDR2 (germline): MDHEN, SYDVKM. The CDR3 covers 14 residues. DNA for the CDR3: TGTGCCAGCAGTCCCGCCGGGGGACGGGAGACCCAGTACTTC. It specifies CASSPAGGRETQYF. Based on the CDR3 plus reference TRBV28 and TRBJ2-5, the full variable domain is DVKVTQSSRYLVKRTGEKVFLECVQDMDHENMFWYRQDPGLGLRLIYFSYDVKMKEKGDIPEGYSVSREKKERFSLILESASTNQTSMYLCASSPAGGRETQYFGPGTRLLVL.

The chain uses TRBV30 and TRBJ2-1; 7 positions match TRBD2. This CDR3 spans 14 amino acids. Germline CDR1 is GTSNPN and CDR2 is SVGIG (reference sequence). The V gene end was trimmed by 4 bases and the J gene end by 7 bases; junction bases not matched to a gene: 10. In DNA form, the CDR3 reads TGTGCCTGGACTAGCGGTCAATTGAGGAATGAGCAGTTCTTC. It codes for CAWTSGQLRNEQFF.

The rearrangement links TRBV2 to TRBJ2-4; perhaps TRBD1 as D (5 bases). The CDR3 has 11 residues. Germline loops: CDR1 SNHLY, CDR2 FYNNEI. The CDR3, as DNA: TGTGGCAAAGGGGATCGCTCCATTCAGTACTTC. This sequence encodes CGKGDRSIQYF.